A selection of T cell receptor beta chains follows, all from one sample in a study of T cells in Graves' hyperthyroidism and ophthalmopathy. TCRdb reprocessed the multiplex PCR reads with MiXCR, giving one entry per CDR3 protein. The data hold 300,000 to 350,000 distinct CDR3 sequences, with about 15% observed a single time. Sequenced: blood. The receptor source for this set is a man aged 25 to 45 with Graves' hyperthyroidism. The conserved cysteine and the conserved F or W are not part of the CDR3 here. Clone size is shown for a subset of rows, as once, few, many or a class of expanded clone.

v_call,clone_size,cdr3_aa
TRBV7-2,few,ASGLAQRERF
TRBV7-2,many,ASSLRTNTEAF
TRBV5-1,many,ASSFQDNQETQY
TRBV24-1,many,ATSDFKNEQY
TRBV19,.,ASSSYSDTQY
TRBV20-1,.,SARASRYNSPLH
TRBV27,.,ASSFPKGTQY
TRBV7-8,few,ASSRIRLAGPSSYNEQF
TRBV7-3,many,ASSLGRGSTDTQY
TRBV7-3,.,ASSLRRQTDTQY
TRBV30,many,ACPTEGYGYGYT
TRBV12-3/TRBV12-4,many,ASSPPPAGQLLSGNTIY
TRBV28,many,ASSTVPGGNSPLH
TRBV20-1,many,SARDVAGGSTDTQY
TRBV7-9,.,ASARDANTEAF
TRBV5-1,many,ASSKTGNTEAF
TRBV5-5,many,ASSLGPTYEQY
TRBV11-2,many,ASSLEGTQY
TRBV12-3/TRBV12-4,many,ASSLEAGAGSYNEQF
TRBV7-8,many,ASSPQGYSYNEQF
TRBV3-1,many,ASSPHQTNTEAF
TRBV20-1,many,SATRGSGANVLT
TRBV19,few,ASSAYMNTEAF
TRBV20-1,few,SASFVGGSNQPQH
TRBV18,.,ASSPGGGGSVYEQY
TRBV28,many,ASRLQGAGRSSYNEQF
TRBV6-5,few,ASSYSISRNEQF
TRBV12-3/TRBV12-4,many,ASSWGLGRVSYEQY
TRBV3-1,many,ASSQTGNSNQPQH
TRBV27,.,ASSFRAVSTDTQY
TRBV19,few,ASSSHLRQVYEQY
TRBV5-1,many,ASSPGLAGYNEQF
TRBV30,many,AWSVGGGSTEAF
TRBV28,many,ASSSWLREDYEQY
TRBV18,many,ASSTPGNEQF
TRBV29-1,few,SVEEGLEETQY
TRBV20-1,many,SARYRFNTEAF
TRBV19,few,ASTTSGANTGELF
TRBV5-4,many,ASSQSDKAGYT
TRBV6-2/TRBV6-3,many,ASSYSTRTSYEQY
TRBV4-2,.,ASSQGSTEPGKQY
TRBV11-2,many,ASSFADNYRQAF
TRBV12-5,many,ASGLVDRGNNQPQH
TRBV9,.,ASSVGTGANEKLF
TRBV12-3/TRBV12-4,once,ASSPGQGNAYEQY
TRBV5-1,.,ASTWTGVADTQY
TRBV6-6,many,ASSYRGSNTEAF
TRBV12-3/TRBV12-4,many,ASSPEVAANNSPLH
TRBV27,many,ASRLRQGMGEQY
TRBV19,.,ASIKSPPEAF
TRBV7-9,many,ASSSRQGPEYYEQY